These T cell receptor beta chains were read from a single sample in a study of response to subunit inactivated influenza vaccine. TCRdb recomputed calls from the RT-PCR reads with MiXCR, one row per CDR3 protein. This sample carries around 570,000 distinct CDR3 sequences, about 8% of them seen once, and the ten largest clones take approximately 13%. Specimen: PBMCs from blood, collected about 24 months after vaccination. The receptors shown here come from a man aged 50-75 years who received an inactivated influenza vaccine. CDR3s include the opening cysteine and the closing phenylalanine or tryptophan. A D gene is named only where the DNA matches it firmly. Expanded clones are given a class, and other clones once, few, many or no size at all.

d_call j_call v_call clone_size cdr3_aa cdr3_nt
TRBD2 TRBJ2-1 TRBV9 few CASSVGWEGSDEQFF TGTGCCAGCAGCGTAGGGTGGGAGGGCAGCGATGAGCAGTTCTTC
. TRBJ1-6 TRBV5-1 . CASSAVDGQRSPLHF TGCGCCAGCAGCGCCGTCGACGGACAGAGGTCACCCCTCCACTTT
. TRBJ2-1 TRBV6-2/TRBV6-3 . CASSYSLGRLYNEQFF TGTGCCAGCAGTTACTCCCTTGGGAGACTCTACAATGAGCAGTTCTTC
. TRBJ2-2 TRBV29-1 few CSVAKRNTGELFF TGCAGCGTTGCAAAAAGGAACACCGGGGAGCTGTTTTTT
TRBD2 TRBJ2-3 TRBV27 . CASSHLRWEGSDTQYF TGTGCCAGCAGCCACCTCCGGTGGGAGGGATCAGATACGCAGTATTTT
TRBD2 TRBJ2-3 TRBV5-1 many CASSLGTSGSTDTQYF TGTGCCAGCAGTTTGGGGACTAGCGGGAGCACAGATACGCAGTATTTT
. TRBJ1-1 TRBV5-6 few CASSQSGAGAEAFF TGTGCCAGCTCGCAATCGGGGGCCGGGGCTGAAGCTTTCTTT
TRBD2 TRBJ2-7 TRBV3-1 . CASNRAGENYEQYF TGTGCCAGCAATCGAGCGGGGGAAAACTACGAGCAGTACTTC
. TRBJ2-3 TRBV29-1 . CSVDPRGTDTQYF TGCAGCGTTGACCCCAGAGGCACAGATACGCAGTATTTT
TRBD1 TRBJ2-7 TRBV20-1 . CSAITTGVSEQYF TGCAGTGCTATAACGACAGGGGTCAGCGAGCAGTACTTC
. TRBJ2-2 TRBV7-2 . CASSLEQIRTGELFF TGTGCCAGCAGCTTAGAACAGATCCGAACCGGGGAGCTGTTTTTT
. TRBJ2-5 TRBV29-1 few CSVGRVGETQYF TGCAGCGTTGGCAGGGTTGGAGAGACCCAGTACTTC
. TRBJ1-5 TRBV12-3/TRBV12-4 few CASTQGWGGQPQHF TGTGCCAGCACCCAAGGGTGGGGAGGTCAGCCCCAGCATTTT
. TRBJ2-5 TRBV4-2 . CASSQDSSETQYF TGTGCCAGCAGCCAAGATTCTTCAGAGACCCAGTACTTC
. TRBJ2-1 TRBV12-3/TRBV12-4 few CASRDIKNNEQFF TGTGCCAGCAGAGATATCAAGAACAATGAGCAGTTCTTC
. TRBJ2-1 TRBV5-1 many CASSLSANYNEQFF TGCGCCAGCAGCTTGTCCGCCAACTACAATGAGCAGTTCTTC
. TRBJ1-1 TRBV3-1 . CAGSSTGRNTEAFF TGTGCCGGCAGCTCCACGGGCAGGAACACTGAAGCTTTCTTT
TRBD1 TRBJ2-5 TRBV10-3 many CAISESWTGEETQYF TGTGCCATCAGTGAGTCGTGGACAGGGGAAGAGACCCAGTACTTC
. TRBJ2-6 TRBV5-1 few CASSLEWGSGANVLTF TGCGCCAGCAGCTTGGAGTGGGGATCTGGGGCCAACGTCCTGACTTTC
TRBD2 TRBJ2-3 TRBV30 . CAYRGLVGDTQYF TGTGCCTACCGGGGACTAGTGGGAGATACGCAGTATTTT
. TRBJ2-7 TRBV20-1 . CSARNRPSYEQYF TGCAGTGCTAGAAATAGACCCTCCTACGAGCAGTACTTC
. TRBJ2-5 TRBV4-1 many CASSQDRAGQETQYF TGCGCCAGCAGCCAAGATCGGGCAGGACAAGAGACCCAGTACTTC
. TRBJ2-7 TRBV18 . CASSPYQGIYEQYF TGTGCCAGCTCACCCTACCAGGGGATCTACGAGCAGTACTTC
. TRBJ2-1 TRBV24-1 few CATASGTPEQFF TGTGCCACAGCATCAGGGACGCCTGAGCAGTTCTTC
. TRBJ1-3 TRBV20-1 many CSAKQQNTIYF TGCAGTGCCAAACAGCAAAACACCATATATTTT
. TRBJ2-3 TRBV7-8 many CASSSVGDTQYF TGTGCCAGCAGCTCCGTAGGGGATACGCAGTATTTT
TRBD2 TRBJ2-1 TRBV7-8 . CASSPRRGREGGNEQFF TGTGCCAGCAGCCCCCGGAGAGGGCGGGAGGGGGGCAATGAGCAGTTCTTC
. TRBJ2-4 TRBV7-8 few CASSQFEGLAKNIQYF TGTGCCAGCAGCCAGTTTGAGGGTCTGGCCAAAAACATTCAGTACTTC
TRBD2 TRBJ2-4 TRBV11-2 few CASSREDIQYF TGTGCCAGCAGCCGGGAGGACATTCAGTACTTC
TRBD2 TRBJ2-3 TRBV12-3/TRBV12-4 . CASSLGAGGGDTQYF TGTGCCAGCAGTTTAGGAGCGGGGGGCGGAGATACGCAGTATTTT
TRBD2 TRBJ2-7 TRBV7-8 few CASRSLGEGRVFGQYF TGTGCCAGCAGATCCCTGGGGGAGGGCCGCGTATTCGGGCAGTACTTC
. TRBJ2-3 TRBV15 many CATSRRRAVDTQYF TGTGCCACCAGCAGAAGGAGGGCCGTAGATACGCAGTATTTT
TRBD2 TRBJ2-1 TRBV29-1 many CSVGGLASRSSYNEQFF TGCAGCGTTGGGGGACTAGCTTCAAGGAGCTCCTACAATGAGCAGTTCTTC
. TRBJ2-4 TRBV24-1 . CATSEGTVAKNIQYF TGTGCCACCAGTGAAGGGACTGTAGCCAAAAACATTCAGTACTTC
TRBD1 TRBJ2-7 TRBV9 many CASSVGTGGHEQYF TGTGCCAGCAGCGTTGGGACAGGGGGCCACGAGCAGTACTTC
TRBD1 TRBJ2-7 TRBV20-1 few CSAYWAGGREQYF TGCAGTGCATACTGGGCAGGGGGCCGCGAGCAGTACTTC
. TRBJ2-3 TRBV27 many CASSPYAGTSTDTQYF TGTGCCAGCAGCCCCTATGCGGGGACTAGCACAGATACGCAGTATTTT
TRBD1 TRBJ1-1 TRBV12-3/TRBV12-4 many CASTGQGISTEAFF TGTGCCAGCACTGGACAGGGAATTTCCACTGAAGCTTTCTTT
. TRBJ1-1 TRBV20-1 . CSARDPKANTEAFF TGCAGTGCTAGAGATCCGAAAGCTAACACTGAAGCTTTCTTT
. TRBJ1-2 TRBV2 . CASRDARTAVYGYTF TGTGCCAGCAGGGACGCGCGGACCGCTGTCTATGGCTACACCTTC
TRBD2 TRBJ2-7 TRBV20-1 . CSGAAGPHEQYF TGCAGTGGGGCAGCGGGACCCCACGAGCAGTACTTC
TRBD2 TRBJ2-5 TRBV20-1 . CSARDPRQAGVNQETQYF TGCAGTGCTAGAGACCCACGACAAGCGGGGGTTAACCAAGAGACCCAGTACTTC
TRBD2 TRBJ2-5 TRBV9 few CASSVLAGTAETQYF TGTGCCAGCAGCGTACTAGCGGGAACGGCGGAGACCCAGTACTTC